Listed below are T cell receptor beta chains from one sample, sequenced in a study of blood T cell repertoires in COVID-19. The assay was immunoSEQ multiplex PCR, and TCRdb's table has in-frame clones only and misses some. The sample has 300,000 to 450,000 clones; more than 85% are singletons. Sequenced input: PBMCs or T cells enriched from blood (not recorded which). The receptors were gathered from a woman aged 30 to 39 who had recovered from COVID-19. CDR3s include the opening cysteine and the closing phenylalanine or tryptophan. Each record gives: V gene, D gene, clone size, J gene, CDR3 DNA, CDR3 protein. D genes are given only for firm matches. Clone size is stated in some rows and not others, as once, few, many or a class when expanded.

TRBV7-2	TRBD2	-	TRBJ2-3	TGTGCCAGCAGCTTATCAGCGGGGGAGGGGACAGATACGCAGTATTTT	CASSLSAGEGTDTQYF
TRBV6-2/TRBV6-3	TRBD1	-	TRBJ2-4	TGTGCCAGCAGTTACCCCGGGACAGGGGGCGCGGGAAACATTCAGTACTTC	CASSYPGTGGAGNIQYF
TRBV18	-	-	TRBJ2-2	TGTGCCAGCTCACCGTTAAACACCGGGGAGCTGTTTTTT	CASSPLNTGELFF
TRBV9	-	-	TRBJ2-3	TGTGCCAGCAGCGTAGTAGAGAGGGGGGATACGCAGTATTTT	CASSVVERGDTQYF
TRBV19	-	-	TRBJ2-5	TGTGCCAGTAGTAGGGGCCCGTCCTTAGAGACCCAGTACTTC	CASSRGPSLETQYF
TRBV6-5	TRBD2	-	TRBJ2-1	TGTGCCAGCAGCACTAGCGGGGAAAAAGAAGATGAGCAGTTCTTC	CASSTSGEKEDEQFF
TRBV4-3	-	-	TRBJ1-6	TGCGCCAGCAGCCTGCCGGGACACGAACCCCTCCACTTT	CASSLPGHEPLHF
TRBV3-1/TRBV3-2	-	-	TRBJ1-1	TGTGCCAGCAGCCCTCGAGCAGGGGTGAACACTGAAGCTTTCTTT	CASSPRAGVNTEAFF
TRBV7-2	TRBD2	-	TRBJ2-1	TGTGCCAGCAGCCCTAGCGGGGGATCCTACAATGAGCAGTTCTTC	CASSPSGGSYNEQFF
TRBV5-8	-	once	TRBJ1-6	TGTGCCAGCAGCTTCCAGGGAAGCTCCTATAATTCACCCCTCCACTTT	CASSFQGSSYNSPLHF
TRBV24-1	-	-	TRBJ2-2	TGTGCCACCAGTTCCGACAGCAACACCGGGGAGCTGTTTTTT	CATSSDSNTGELFF
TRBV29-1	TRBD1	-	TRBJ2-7	TGCAGCGTTGGGGGACAGGGGGCTCTCTACGAGCAGTACTTC	CSVGGQGALYEQYF
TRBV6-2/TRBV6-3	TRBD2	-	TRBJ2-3	TGTGCCAGCAGTCGTCGCGGGGGGGCCCTTGGCACAGATACGCAGTATTTT	CASSRRGGALGTDTQYF
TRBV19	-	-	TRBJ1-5	TGTGCCAGTAGCCTCATTTGGGGTGACAGTAGCAATCAGCCCCAGCATTTT	CASSLIWGDSSNQPQHF
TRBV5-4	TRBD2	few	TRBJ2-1	TGTGCCAGCAGCTTGGTTGAGGGCGGGGGGGCAAACAATGAGCAGTTCTTC	CASSLVEGGGANNEQFF
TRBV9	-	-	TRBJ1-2	TGTGCCAGCAGCGGAACAGGGCTTCAAGGCTACACCTTC	CASSGTGLQGYTF
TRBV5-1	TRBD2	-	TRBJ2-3	TGCGCCAGCAGCTTGGGCGGGGGGAGAGTCACAGATACGCAGTATTTT	CASSLGGGRVTDTQYF
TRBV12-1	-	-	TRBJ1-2	TGTGCCAGCAGCTTTCGGGAGATCATCCCGGGACAGAGAAAAATCCGCAACTATGGCTACACCTTC	CASSFREIIPGQRKIRNYGYTF
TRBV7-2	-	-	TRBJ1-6	TGTGCCAGCAGCTCCCGGCAAGGAGCACCCCTCCACTTT	CASSSRQGAPLHF
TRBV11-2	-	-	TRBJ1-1	TGTGCCAGCAGCCCCACGGTGTACACTGAAGCTTTCTTT	CASSPTVYTEAFF
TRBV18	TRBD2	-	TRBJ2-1	TGTGCCAGCTCACCACGCTTACTAGCGGGGGACAATGAGCAGTTCTTC	CASSPRLLAGDNEQFF
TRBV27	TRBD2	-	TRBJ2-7	TGTGCCAGCAGAACTAGCGGGGCCTCCTACGAGCAGTACTTC	CASRTSGASYEQYF
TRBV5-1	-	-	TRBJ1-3	TGCGCCAGCAGCCCAGGAATGAGCTCTGGAAACACCATATATTTT	CASSPGMSSGNTIYF
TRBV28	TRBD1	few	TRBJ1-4	TGTGCCAGCAGTTTTCCCAGGGGGCCAACTAATGAAAAACTGTTTTTT	CASSFPRGPTNEKLFF
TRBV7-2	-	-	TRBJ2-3	TGTGCCAGCAGCTCACAGAATCAAGACTGGACTAGCACAGATACGCAGTATTTT	CASSSQNQDWTSTDTQYF
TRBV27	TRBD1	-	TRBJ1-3	TGTGCCAGCGGTTCGGGGACAGATGGAAACACCATATATTTT	CASGSGTDGNTIYF
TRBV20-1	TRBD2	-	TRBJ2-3	TGCAGTGCTAGTCCCTTGATAGCGGGGGGGTCAGATACGCAGTATTTT	CSASPLIAGGSDTQYF
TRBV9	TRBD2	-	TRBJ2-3	TGTGCCAGCAGTCAAGGGGGACTAGCGGGGGCAGATACGCAGTATTTT	CASSQGGLAGADTQYF
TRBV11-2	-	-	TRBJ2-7	TGTGCCAGCAGCGGGCCCGTGGGCCGAGAAAGCTCCTACGAGCAGTACTTC	CASSGPVGRESSYEQYF
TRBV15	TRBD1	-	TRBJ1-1	TGTGCCACCAGCAGTGGGGCCGGGACAGGGGACACTGAAGCTTTCTTT	CATSSGAGTGDTEAFF
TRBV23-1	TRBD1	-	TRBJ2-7	TGCGCCAGCAGTGGAGACAGGGGTCCCTACGAGCAGTACTTC	CASSGDRGPYEQYF
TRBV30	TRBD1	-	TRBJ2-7	TGTGCCTGGAGTGAGGGACAGGGGGCCCCCTACGAGCAGTACTTC	CAWSEGQGAPYEQYF
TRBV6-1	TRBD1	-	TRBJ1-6	TGTGCCAGCAGTGAAGTGGGACAGGGGGCGAAGAATTCACCCCTCCACTTT	CASSEVGQGAKNSPLHF
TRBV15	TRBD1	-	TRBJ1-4	TGTGCCACCAGCCCGCGACAGGGGCATGGTGAAAAACTGTTTTTT	CATSPRQGHGEKLFF
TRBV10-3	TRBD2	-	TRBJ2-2	TGTGCCATCAGTGAGTCAAGACTAGCGGGGGACAGCGGGGAGCTGTTTTTT	CAISESRLAGDSGELFF
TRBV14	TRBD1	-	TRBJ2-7	TGTGCCAGCAGCCAAGCCCGGGACAGGATGTACTTC	CASSQARDRMYF
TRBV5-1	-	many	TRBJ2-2	TGCGCCAGCAGCTTGGATCTGTCTGCGAACACCGGGGAGCTGTTTTTT	CASSLDLSANTGELFF
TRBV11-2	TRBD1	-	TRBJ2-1	TGTGCCGGCCGGGACAGTGCCTACAATGAGCAGTTCTTC	CAGRDSAYNEQFF
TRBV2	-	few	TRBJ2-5	TGTGCCAGCCATATCAGGGGAGAGACCCAGTACTTC	CASHIRGETQYF
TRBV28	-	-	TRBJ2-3	TGTGCCAGCAGTTCCCGGGGGTCCGGCACAGATACGCAGTATTTT	CASSSRGSGTDTQYF
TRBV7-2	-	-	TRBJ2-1	TGTGCCAGCAGCCAGGGAAGCTACAATGAGCAGTTCTTC	CASSQGSYNEQFF
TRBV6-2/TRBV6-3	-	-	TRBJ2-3	TGTGCCAGCAGCCTGTTTAAGCGGGGCACAGATACGCAGTATTTT	CASSLFKRGTDTQYF
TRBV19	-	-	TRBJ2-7	TGTGCCAGTAGTATATCTGCCGGGACTGTATCCTACGAGCAGTACTTC	CASSISAGTVSYEQYF
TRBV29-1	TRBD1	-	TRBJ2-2	TGCAGCGTTGAAGGCGGACAGGGGGCAACCGGGGAGCTGTTTTTT	CSVEGGQGATGELFF
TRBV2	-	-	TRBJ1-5	TGTGCCAGCAGTGGAGACAGGACCCCAAGCGATCAGCCCCAGCATTTT	CASSGDRTPSDQPQHF
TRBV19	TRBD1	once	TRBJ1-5	TGTGCCAGTAGGGAGAACAGGGGAAGGCAGCCCCAGCATTTT	CASRENRGRQPQHF
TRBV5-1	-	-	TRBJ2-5	TGCGCCAGCAGGGGGCCCCTCCAAGAGACCCAGTACTTC	CASRGPLQETQYF
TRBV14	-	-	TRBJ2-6	TGTGCCAGCAGCCAATTAGTAGGGGCGACTGGGGCCAACGTCCTGACTTTC	CASSQLVGATGANVLTF
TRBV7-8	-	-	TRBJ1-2	TGTGCCAGCAGCTTAGCGCTAGAGCCCTCTAACTATGGCTACACCTTC	CASSLALEPSNYGYTF
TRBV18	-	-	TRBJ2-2	TGTGCCAGCTCACCACGCACTAGCAGAAACACCGGGGAGCTGTTTTTT	CASSPRTSRNTGELFF
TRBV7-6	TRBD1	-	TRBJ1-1	TGTGCCAGCAGCTTAGAATTTCCGGGACAGGGGAACACTGAAGCTTTCTTT	CASSLEFPGQGNTEAFF
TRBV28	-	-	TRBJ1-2	TGTGCTGCCTGGCCTGGGCCCTCCGAGGGCTACACCTTC	CAAWPGPSEGYTF
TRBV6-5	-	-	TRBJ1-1	TGTGCCAGCAGGCCAACAGGGTCGGGAACTGAAGCTTTCTTT	CASRPTGSGTEAFF
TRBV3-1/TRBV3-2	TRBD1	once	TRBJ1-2	TGTGCCAGCGTGGGGCAGGGGGCGCTTGGCTACACCTTC	CASVGQGALGYTF